The rows below give T cell receptor beta chains drawn from one sample of a study of CD8 T cells in Susac syndrome. TCRdb processed the immunoSEQ multiplex PCR reads anew with MiXCR; each CDR3 protein has one entry. The sample consists of under 550,000 distinct CDR3 sequences, 75% to 90% of them appearing once. The sequencing input was CD8+ T cells from PBMCs. The source of these receptors is a human donor with multiple sclerosis. Both conserved end residues are part of each CDR3. A D gene is named only where the DNA matches it firmly. A row's size may be missing; if present it is once, few, many or a size class.

clone_size j_call v_call d_call cdr3_nt cdr3_aa
. TRBJ2-5 TRBV11-2 . TGTGCCAGCAGCGACCGGGCCTTGGAGACCCAGTACTTC CASSDRALETQYF
. TRBJ1-1 TRBV5-1 . TGCGCCAGCAGCTTGGAAGGTTTTGAACACACTGAAGCTTTCTTT CASSLEGFEHTEAFF
few TRBJ1-2 TRBV12-5 . TGTGCTAGTGGTTTGGGTGGGGTCAGGGATGGCTATGGCTACACCTTC CASGLGGVRDGYGYTF
. TRBJ2-7 TRBV29-1 . TGCAGCGTTTTTTCAGGGGCTACCTACGAGCAGTACTTC CSVFSGATYEQYF
. TRBJ2-7 TRBV25-1 TRBD1 TGTGCCAGCAGTGAGACAGGGGCCACCTACGAGCAGTACTTC CASSETGATYEQYF
. TRBJ2-2 TRBV28 . TGTGCCAGCAGTTTATTCGACACCACCGGGGAGCTGTTTTTT CASSLFDTTGELFF
. TRBJ2-1 TRBV27 . TGTGCCAGCAGTTTATCGGGGGAGACCACCTACAATGAGCAGTTCTTC CASSLSGETTYNEQFF
. TRBJ1-5 TRBV28 . TGTGCCAGCAGTTTCGCGAACGGTCCTCATCAGCCCCAGCATTTT CASSFANGPHQPQHF
few TRBJ1-1 TRBV27 . TGTGCCAGCAGTTTAACAGGATTAACTGAAGCTTTCTTT CASSLTGLTEAFF
. TRBJ2-1 TRBV27 . TGTGCCAGCAGTTCGACCGTCTCCTACAATGAGCAGTTCTTC CASSSTVSYNEQFF
. TRBJ1-4 TRBV5-5 . TGTGCCAGCAGCCCTGTCGAGGGGATGACTAATGAAAAACTGTTTTTT CASSPVEGMTNEKLFF
. TRBJ2-1 TRBV7-9 TRBD2 TGTGCCAGCAGCCTCCCGACTAGCCTTGAGCAGTTCTTC CASSLPTSLEQFF
. TRBJ1-1 TRBV28 . TGTGCCAGCAGAACTATGAACACTGAAGCTTTCTTT CASRTMNTEAFF
. TRBJ2-7 TRBV30 TRBD1 TGTGCCTGGGGACAGGCCAGGTACGAGCAGTACTTC CAWGQARYEQYF
. TRBJ1-2 TRBV2 TRBD1 TGTGCCAGCAGTGATAGTTTGGGACAGGTGGTAGGCTATGGCTACACCTTC CASSDSLGQVVGYGYTF
. TRBJ2-1 TRBV27 . TGTGCCAGCAGTCCCACCAGAGGTGAGCAGTTCTTC CASSPTRGEQFF
once TRBJ2-7 TRBV29-1 . TGCAGCGTGCAAGGGTCCTTCTACGAGCAGTACTTC CSVQGSFYEQYF
. TRBJ1-1 TRBV20-1 . TGCAGTGCTAGTAGAGGGGAATGGACTGAAGCTTTCTTT CSASRGEWTEAFF
. TRBJ2-7 TRBV12-3/TRBV12-4 TRBD2 TGTGCCAGCAGTTTTTCAATCTCGACTAGCCCGGGGGAGCAGTACTTC CASSFSISTSPGEQYF
. TRBJ2-3 TRBV7-6 TRBD1 TGTGCCAGCAGCTTAGCTAAAGGACAGGCAGATACGCAGTATTTT CASSLAKGQADTQYF
. TRBJ2-1 TRBV11-3 TRBD2 TGTGCCAGCAGCCCATTCCTTAGCGGGAGCGATGAGCAGTTCTTC CASSPFLSGSDEQFF
. TRBJ1-2 TRBV9 TRBD1 TGTGCCAGCAGCGGGGAGGGGACAGGGGCTTTTGGCTACACCTTC CASSGEGTGAFGYTF
. TRBJ1-2 TRBV27 TRBD1 TGTGCCAGCAGTTTATCATCAGGGGGCGACTATGGCTACACCTTC CASSLSSGGDYGYTF